Listed here are 27 T cell receptor beta chains from one sample, sequenced in a study of blood T cell repertoires in COVID-19. Using immunoSEQ multiplex PCR, the repertoire was profiled, and TCRdb retains in-frame clones only, with some absent. The profile shows 230,000 or so clones, 65% to 85% of them singletons. Sequencing was done on a sample of PBMCs or T cells enriched from blood (not recorded which). Source of these receptors: a man aged 45-65 years who had recovered from COVID-19.

The chain combines TRBV5-1 with TRBJ2-6; the match to TRBD1 covers 9 bases. Germline values: CDR1 SGHRS, CDR2 YFSETQ. V was pared by 4 bases and J by 4 bases, with 6 bases of the junction left unmatched. CDR3 size: 16 residues. The CDR3 loop is CASSASQGAGANVLTF. DNA for the CDR3: TGCGCCAGCAGCGCCTCACAGGGGGCGGGGGCCAACGTCCTGACTTTC. Looking up the rest from reference TRBV5-1 and TRBJ2-6 gives the full variable domain: KAGVTQTPRYLIKTRGQQVTLSCSPISGHRSVSWYQQTPGQGLQFLFEYFSETQRNKGNFPGRFSGRQFSNSRSEMNVSTLELGDSALYLCASSASQGAGANVLTFGAGSRLTVL.

The CDR3 DNA sequence: TGTGCCACGGGGAAGACAGTCACTAACTATGGCTACACCTTC. Translation: CATGKTVTNYGYTF. The chain links TRBV24-1 to TRBJ1-2; perhaps TRBD1 as D (5 bases). With 10 bases removed from V and 0 bases from J, the gap between germline ends came to 14 bases. Per germline, CDR1 KGHDR and CDR2 SFDVKD. The CDR3 spans 14 residues.

CDR3 sequence (DNA): TGTGCCAGCAGTCGACAGGGTGCCGAGGGGGAGCTGTTTTTT. Encoded protein: CASSRQGAEGELFF. V gene TRBV2 combines with J gene TRBJ2-2; 7 bases are shared with TRBD1. Losses at the gene ends were 5 bases for V and 8 bases for J; bases not matched to a gene: 8. The CDR3 totals 14 residues. The V gene's germline CDR1 is SNHLY and CDR2 FYNNEI.

The chain joins TRBV7-6 to TRBJ1-4, with TRBD1 as a possible D gene (6 bases). V was cut by 0 bases and J by 7 bases, with 12 bases left in between. The CDR3 has 15 residues. Germline V gene sequence: CDR1 SGHVS, CDR2 FNYEAQ. CDR3 in DNA: TGTGCCAGCAGCTTAGCGCCACAGGGTGGTGAAAAACTGTTTTTT. As protein: CASSLAPQGGEKLFF. Full variable domain (rest looked up from reference TRBV7-6 and TRBJ1-4): GAGVSQSPRYKVTKRGQDVALRCDPISGHVSLYWYRQALGQGPEFLTYFNYEAQQDKSGLPNDRFSAERPEGSISTLTIQRTEQRDSAMYRCASSLAPQGGEKLFFGSGTQLSVL.

The rearrangement uses TRBV19 and TRBJ1-2; 10 bases map to TRBD1. CDR3 length: 14 amino acids. J lost 4 bases, V lost 8 bases, and 7 bases had no gene match. Germline CDR1 LNHDA, CDR2 SQIVND (reference sequence). The chain's CDR3 is CASSRQGAGYGYTF. Written as DNA, the CDR3 is TGTGCCAGTTCCCGACAGGGGGCAGGCTATGGCTACACCTTC.

The CDR3 DNA is TGTGCCAGCAGCAAAAAAAGGGGACTTCTCAGCTCCTACAATGAGCAGTTCTTC. This codes for CASSKKRGLLSSYNEQFF. The chain couples TRBV21-1 to TRBJ2-1; TRBD2, as called in the table, went unchecked against the DNA. TRBV21-1 is reported as a pseudogene. The CDR3 is 18 residues long.

V is TRBV11-3 and J is TRBJ1-2; D gene uncertain. Trimming left V 3 bases short and J 0 bases short, with 14 bases between. The CDR3 runs to 16 residues. The germline V gene has CDR1 SGHNT and CDR2 YENEEA. CDR3 nucleotides: TGTGCCAGCAGCTTCACGTCGTCCGACACTAACTATGGCTACACCTTC. As protein: CASSFTSSDTNYGYTF. The full variable domain, with the rest looked up from reference TRBV11-3 and TRBJ1-2, is EAGVVQSPRYKIIEKKQPVAFWCNPISGHNTLYWYLQNLGQGPELLIRYENEEAVDDSQLPKDRFSAERLKGVDSTLKIQPAELGDSAVYLCASSFTSSDTNYGYTFGSGTRLTVV.

With regard to this clone: Since a much larger clone is just one base distant, this may be a read error. The V and J genes are TRBV12-3 or TRBV12-4 and TRBJ2-3; D ambiguous. This CDR3 contains 12 residues. V lost 4 bases and J lost 0, with 2 bases in between. CDR3 amino acids: CASSSSTDTQYF. The CDR3 DNA is TGTGCCAGCAGTTCTAGCACAGATACGCAGTATTTT.

This clone has at least ten counts. The rearrangement links TRBV6-5 to TRBJ2-1, with 8 bases identical to TRBD2. The junction had 7 bases not matched to a gene; V was cut back by 2 bases and J by 4 bases. CDR3 length: 16 amino acids. Germline CDR1 reads MNHEY; CDR2 reads SVGAGI. The CDR3 DNA reads TGTGCCAGCAGTTACGTTACGGGAGGGTCGTACAATGAGCAGTTCTTC. It specifies CASSYVTGGSYNEQFF.

This clone showed up just once. This chain uses TRBV24-1 with TRBJ2-7, with 7 nucleotides matching TRBD1. The length of the CDR3 is 15 residues. Germline V gene sequence: CDR1 KGHDR, CDR2 SFDVKD. V was pared by 2 bases and J by 0 bases, with 3 bases of the junction left unmatched. CDR3 residues: CATSDYRDSSYEQYF. CDR3 in DNA: TGTGCCACCAGTGATTACCGGGACAGCTCCTACGAGCAGTACTTC.

This clone was seen only a few times. The chain employs TRBV18 and TRBJ1-2; no clear D. CDR1 and CDR2 from the germline V gene are KGHSH and LQKENI. V was clipped by 3 bases and J by 8 bases, with 13 bases between them. The CDR3 is 13 residues long. Here the CDR3 reads CASSPSRLGGYTF. CDR3 sequence (DNA): TGTGCCAGCTCACCTTCAAGACTCGGAGGCTACACCTTC.

The chain recombines TRBV5-6 with TRBJ2-7; D possibly corresponds to TRBD1 (5 bases). Trimming stripped 0 bases from V and 5 bases from J, with 9 bases between. CDR1 is SGHDT and CDR2 is YYEEEE in the germline V gene. The CDR3 loop spans 13 amino acids. DNA for the CDR3: TGTGCCAGCAGCTTGGTTTTCAGGGACGAGCAGTACTTC. Its translation is CASSLVFRDEQYF.

J is TRBJ1-3 and V is TRBV20-1, with a weak D call TRBD1 (6 bases). The CDR3 contains 13 residues. Germline CDR1 is DFQATT and CDR2 is SNEGSKA (reference sequence). Trimming cost V 3 bases and J 7 bases, with 13 bases left between them. Here the CDR3 DNA reads TGCAGTGCTAGTGGTGTGGGGGCGAACACCATATATTTT. It yields the protein CSASGVGANTIYF.

The chain joins TRBV19 to TRBJ2-2; maybe TRBD2 (6 bases). Germline CDR1 reads LNHDA; CDR2 reads SQIVND (reference sequence). The CDR3 totals 17 residues. Between the trimmed V and J ends, which lost 7 bases and 4 bases, there was a span of 22 bases. The CDR3 here is CASTPRGAGYGTGELFF. The DNA of the CDR3 is TGTGCCAGTACCCCCAGAGGGGCGGGGTATGGCACCGGGGAGCTGTTTTTT.

The chain links TRBV3-1 (or the pseudogene TRBV3-2) to TRBJ2-1; 9 bases are a match to TRBD2. Germline CDR1 is LGHDT and CDR2 is YNNKEL (reference sequence). CDR3 length: 15 residues. V was pared by 4 bases and J by 3 bases, with 4 bases of the junction left unmatched. CDR3 in amino acids: CASSPNSGGYNEQFF. CDR3 in DNA: TGTGCCAGCAGCCCAAATAGCGGGGGCTACAATGAGCAGTTCTTC.

This sequence joins TRBV30 and TRBJ2-5; 8 bases agree with TRBD2. Germline CDR1 reads GTSNPN; CDR2 reads SVGIG (reference sequence). This CDR3 region has 13 residues. The V and J ends lost 5 bases and 5 bases, in that order; junction bases with no gene match: 7. The CDR3 nucleotides read TGTGCCTGGTCGGGGGGGCCTGGGGAGACCCAGTACTTC. Amino acid sequence: CAWSGGPGETQYF.

The V gene is TRBV10-2, the J gene TRBJ2-2; D uncertain. V was clipped by 7 bases and J by 2 bases, with 14 bases between them. Germline CDR1 reads WSHSY; CDR2 reads SAAADI. The CDR3 totals 15 residues. CDR3 sequence (DNA): TGCGCCAGCACCCCGAGCCCTCAAAACACCGGGGAGCTGTTTTTT. This gives the protein CASTPSPQNTGELFF.

CDR3 residues: CSASLQGRTEAFF. The CDR3, as DNA: TGCAGTGCTAGTCTACAGGGTAGAACTGAAGCTTTCTTT. The chain combines TRBV20-1 with TRBJ1-1; weak D call: TRBD1 (6 bases). Germline CDR1 is DFQATT and CDR2 is SNEGSKA (reference sequence). The CDR3 length is 13 residues. V lost 3 bases, J lost 5 bases, and 13 bases lay in between.

The chain employs TRBV11-3 and TRBJ2-1; perhaps TRBD2 as D (6 bases). The CDR3 length is 15 residues. Trimming stripped 6 bases from V and 2 bases from J, with 14 bases between. In germline, CDR1 is SGHNT, CDR2 YENEEA. CDR3 coding DNA: TGTGCCAGCAGTCCCGGCGGGGCGGCCTACAATGAGCAGTTCTTC. Its protein is CASSPGGAAYNEQFF. Full variable domain (missing parts from reference TRBV11-3 and TRBJ2-1): EAGVVQSPRYKIIEKKQPVAFWCNPISGHNTLYWYLQNLGQGPELLIRYENEEAVDDSQLPKDRFSAERLKGVDSTLKIQPAELGDSAVYLCASSPGGAAYNEQFFGPGTRLTVL.

The V and J genes are TRBV20-1 and TRBJ2-7; 12 nucleotides agree with TRBD2. Germline assignment: CDR1 DFQATT and CDR2 SNEGSKA (reference sequence). Losses at the gene ends were 3 bases for V and 4 bases for J; bases not matched to a gene: 4. The CDR3 consists of 14 residues. CDR3 loop: CSASSSGRGYEQYF. The CDR3 nucleotides are TGCAGTGCTAGTTCTAGCGGGAGGGGATACGAGCAGTACTTC.

The J gene is TRBJ2-7, the V gene TRBV5-1; D uncertain. CDR1 and CDR2 (germline): SGHRS, YFSETQ. Trimming stripped 3 bases from V and 1 base from J, with 2 bases between. There are 11 residues in the CDR3. CDR3 loop: CASSSSYEQYF. CDR3 DNA sequence: TGCGCCAGCAGCTCATCCTACGAGCAGTACTTC.

V gene TRBV5-6 combines with J gene TRBJ2-1, with D unresolved. The CDR3 is 11 residues long. CDR1 and CDR2 from the germline V gene are SGHDT and YYEEEE. Trimming took 0 bases from V and 7 from J, leaving 2 bases between them. The CDR3, as DNA: TGTGCCAGCAGCTTGGCGAATGAGCAGTTCTTC. This sequence encodes CASSLANEQFF.

The V call is TRBV7-2, the J call TRBJ1-4; no clear D. Germline V gives CDR1 SGHTA, CDR2 FQGNSA. The CDR3 totals 13 residues. Trimming cost V 4 bases and J 5 bases, with 8 bases left between them. In DNA form, the CDR3 reads TGTGCCAGCAGCTGGCAGGTGAATGAAAAACTGTTTTTT. Amino acid sequence: CASSWQVNEKLFF.

The rearrangement joins TRBV19 to TRBJ2-1, with D possibly matching TRBD2 (6 bases). From germline, CDR1 is LNHDA and CDR2 SQIVND (reference sequence). The CDR3 has 15 amino acids. The ends were cut back, 4 bases at V and 9 bases at J, with 19 bases in the middle. The CDR3 region is CASSNRGSTFGEQFF. CDR3 sequence (DNA): TGTGCCAGTAGTAACCGGGGGTCAACCTTCGGTGAGCAGTTCTTC.

This sequence joins TRBV24-1 and TRBJ1-2; weak D call: TRBD1 (5 bases). V was cut by 1 base and J by 8 bases, with 13 bases left in between. Germline CDR1 KGHDR, CDR2 SFDVKD. The CDR3 sequence is 14 residues long. CDR3 in amino acids: CATSDFSQGKGYTF. The CDR3 nucleotides read TGTGCCACCAGTGATTTCAGTCAGGGCAAGGGCTACACCTTC.

The chain carries TRBV5-1 and TRBJ1-1, with 7 bases fitting TRBD1. Germline CDR1 is SGHRS and CDR2 is YFSETQ. This CDR3 spans 14 amino acids. V was pared by 3 bases and J by 4 bases, with 6 bases of the junction left unmatched. The CDR3 nucleotides are TGCGCCAGCAGCTGGGGACAGTCGAGCACTGAAGCTTTCTTT. Translated, it gives CASSWGQSSTEAFF. The variable domain in full, with the rest retrieved from reference TRBV5-1 and TRBJ1-1, is KAGVTQTPRYLIKTRGQQVTLSCSPISGHRSVSWYQQTPGQGLQFLFEYFSETQRNKGNFPGRFSGRQFSNSRSEMNVSTLELGDSALYLCASSWGQSSTEAFFGQGTRLTVV.

The gene calls are TRBV19 and TRBJ1-5; D is uncertain. The CDR3 totals 15 residues. With 4 bases removed from V and 3 bases from J, the gap between germline ends came to 13 bases. Germline CDR1 LNHDA, CDR2 SQIVND (reference sequence). The CDR3: CASSRTEFTNQPQHF. CDR3 coding DNA: TGTGCCAGTAGTAGGACTGAGTTTACCAATCAGCCCCAGCATTTT.